Listed here are 20 T cell receptor beta chains from one sample, sequenced in a study of blood T cell repertoires in COVID-19. TCRdb's table, derived via immunoSEQ multiplex PCR, lists solely in-frame clones and lacks some. In the table there are about 120,000 clones, around four fifths of which are singletons. What was sequenced was peripheral blood. The receptors here all came from a man between 65 and 79 years old with active or convalescent COVID-19.

This chain connects TRBV18 to TRBJ1-6; D not resolved. Germline V gene lookup returns CDR1 KGHSH and CDR2 LQKENI. V shed 5 bases and J shed 5 bases, with 7 bases lying between them. This CDR3 has 13 amino acids. CDR3 nucleotide sequence: TGTGCCAGCTCAGAACAGAATAATTCACCCCTCCACTTT. Amino acid sequence: CASSEQNNSPLHF. The entire variable domain, with the rest obtained from reference TRBV18 and TRBJ1-6, is as follows: NAGVMQNPRHLVRRRGQEARLRCSPMKGHSHVYWYRQLPEEGLKFMVYLQKENIIDESGMPKERFSAEFPKEGPSILRIQQVVRGDSAAYFCASSEQNNSPLHFGNGTRLTVT.

This clone has a handful of counts. The gene calls are TRBV30 and TRBJ1-6; 11 positions match TRBD1. The germline V gene has CDR1 GTSNPN and CDR2 SVGIG (reference sequence). The V gene end was trimmed by 2 bases and the J gene end by 7 bases; junction bases not matched to a gene: 7. This CDR3 is 16 amino acids long. For the CDR3, the DNA is TGTGCCTGGAGTATCCCCGGGACAGGGGGGAATTCACCCCTCCACTTT. It encodes CAWSIPGTGGNSPLHF.

The V gene is TRBV4-1, the J gene TRBJ2-2; D is possibly TRBD2 (6 bases). Trimming took off 0 bases at V and 9 bases at J, with 11 bases between the two ends. The CDR3 contains 14 residues. Germline V gene sequence: CDR1 MGHRA, CDR2 YSYEKL. CDR3 in DNA: TGCGCCAGCAGCCAAGATGGAGGGTACCGGGAGCTGTTTTTT. Translating gives CASSQDGGYRELFF.

J is TRBJ1-6 and V is TRBV5-1; TRBD1 is a possible D gene (5 bases). The V gene lost 2 bases and the J gene lost 4 bases, with 10 bases spanning the gap. This CDR3 region has 15 residues. Germline V gene sequence: CDR1 SGHRS, CDR2 YFSETQ. In nucleotides, the CDR3 is TGCGCCAGCAGCTTTTTGTCAGGGTATAATTCACCCCTCCACTTT. Translation: CASSFLSGYNSPLHF.

The chain recombines TRBV24-1 with TRBJ2-3, with D possibly being TRBD1 (6 bases). Trimming removed 9 bases at V and 2 bases at J, with 17 bases between. CDR1 and CDR2 from the germline V gene are KGHDR and SFDVKD. This CDR3 has 15 residues. The CDR3 reads CATGHPGQNTDTQYF. DNA for the CDR3: TGTGCCACCGGCCACCCAGGACAGAACACAGATACGCAGTATTTT.

The gene calls are TRBV5-1 and TRBJ1-1; TRBD1 agrees at 7 bases. The trim removed 0 bases at V and 4 bases at J, leaving 6 bases unmatched. The length of the CDR3 is 15 residues. Per the germline V gene, CDR1 is SGHRS and CDR2 is YFSETQ. Written as DNA, the CDR3 is TGCGCCAGCAGCTTGGGACAGGGATTGGGCACTGAAGCTTTCTTT. This gives the protein CASSLGQGLGTEAFF.

The chain recombines TRBV19 with TRBJ1-5, with TRBD1 identical over 7 bases. Germline V CDR1 and CDR2: LNHDA, SQIVND (reference sequence). This CDR3 region has 13 residues. J gave up 10 bases and V 5 bases, and 8 bases lay outside the gene matches. The CDR3 coding sequence is TGTGCCAGTAGTCAGGGGGGTAAAGGCCCCCAGCATTTT. Its translation: CASSQGGKGPQHF. Based on the CDR3 plus reference TRBV19 and TRBJ1-5, the full variable domain is DGGITQSPKYLFRKEGQNVTLSCEQNLNHDAMYWYRQDPGQGLRLIYYSQIVNDFQKGDIAEGYSVSREKKESFPLTVTSAQKNPTAFYLCASSQGGKGPQHFGDGTRLSIL.

The chain joins TRBV19 to TRBJ1-1, with D perhaps TRBD1 (5 bases). The CDR3 runs 15 residues. Deletions cut 5 bases from V and 2 bases from J, with 15 bases between. Germline lookup yields CDR1 LNHDA and CDR2 SQIVND (reference sequence). The CDR3 is CASSQWGVANTEAFF. The CDR3 nucleotides read TGTGCCAGTAGTCAATGGGGGGTGGCCAACACTGAAGCTTTCTTT.

The chain combines TRBV4-1 with TRBJ2-1; TRBD2 agrees at 8 bases. Trimming removed 4 bases from V and 5 bases from J; junction bases left unmatched: 10. The V gene's germline CDR1 is MGHRA and CDR2 YSYEKL. CDR3 length: 16 amino acids. This CDR3 reads CASSLSGLAAHNEQFF. CDR3 DNA: TGCGCCAGCAGCCTATCCGGACTAGCAGCACACAATGAGCAGTTCTTC.

This rearrangement joins TRBV29-1 to TRBJ2-1, with D perhaps TRBD1 (7 bases). V dropped 2 bases and J dropped 2 bases, with 13 bases sitting between them. The germline V gene encodes CDR1 SQVTM and CDR2 ANQGSEA. The CDR3 sequence is 15 residues long. CDR3 protein: CSVEPRRGAYNEQFF. The CDR3 coding sequence is TGCAGCGTTGAACCCCGCAGGGGGGCCTACAATGAGCAGTTCTTC.

The chain recombines TRBV5-1 with TRBJ2-3; weak D call: TRBD1 (5 bases). The germline CDR1 and CDR2 sequences are SGHRS and YFSETQ. The CDR3 extends over 15 amino acids. Trimming cost V 5 bases and J 6 bases, with 19 bases left between them. CDR3 in amino acids: CASSNDWGRGDTQYF. CDR3 DNA sequence: TGCGCCAGCAGTAATGACTGGGGCCGAGGTGATACGCAGTATTTT. The whole variable domain, filled in from reference TRBV5-1 and TRBJ2-3, reads KAGVTQTPRYLIKTRGQQVTLSCSPISGHRSVSWYQQTPGQGLQFLFEYFSETQRNKGNFPGRFSGRQFSNSRSEMNVSTLELGDSALYLCASSNDWGRGDTQYFGPGTRLTVL.

This clone was detected only once. This chain uses TRBV5-8 with TRBJ2-5, with 8 bases identical to TRBD1. J gave up 7 bases and V 0 bases, and 5 bases lay outside the gene matches. Germline CDR1 is SGHTS and CDR2 is YDEGEE. The CDR3 is made up of 14 amino acids. CDR3 region: CASSLGGQDGTQYF. CDR3 DNA: TGTGCCAGCAGCTTGGGGGGACAGGACGGGACCCAGTACTTC.

V and J are TRBV27 and TRBJ1-6; D is possibly TRBD1 (6 bases). CDR3 size: 19 residues. CDR1 MNHEY and CDR2 SMNVEV come from the germline V gene (reference sequence). With 6 bases removed from V and 0 bases from J, the gap between germline ends came to 21 bases. CDR3 in amino acids: CASRPTGTPGGSYNSPLHF. The CDR3 region has the DNA TGTGCCAGCAGACCAACCGGGACACCGGGGGGCTCCTATAATTCACCCCTCCACTTT.

The chain uses TRBV29-1 and TRBJ2-2; TRBD1 aligns across 9 bases. CDR3 length: 14 residues. V lost 6 bases, J lost 2 bases, and 4 bases stayed unmatched. Germline CDR1 SQVTM, CDR2 ANQGSEA. The CDR3 protein is CSVSGQGNTGELFF. In DNA, the CDR3 is TGCAGCGTCTCGGGACAGGGAAACACCGGGGAGCTGTTTTTT.

The chain links TRBV7-2 to TRBJ2-7; no reliable D call. Trimming shortened V by 0 bases and J by 4 bases, and 7 bases separated the two germline ends. The CDR3 contains 13 residues. Germline V CDR1 and CDR2: SGHTA, FQGNSA. CDR3 loop: CASSLAARYEQYF. In nucleotides, the CDR3 is TGTGCCAGCAGCTTAGCAGCGAGATACGAGCAGTACTTC.

V is TRBV28 and J is TRBJ2-1; no definite D call. CDR1 is MDHEN, CDR2 SYDVKM, per germline. V was trimmed by 3 bases and J by 11 bases, leaving 14 bases between them. The CDR3 is made up of 13 amino acids. DNA of the CDR3: TGTGCCAGCAGTTTGAGGAGTCCTAGTAAGCAGTTCTTC. Amino acids: CASSLRSPSKQFF.

The V call is TRBV3-1 (or the pseudogene TRBV3-2), the J call TRBJ2-1; the match to TRBD1 covers 10 bases. Trimming removed 3 bases from V and 5 bases from J; junction bases left unmatched: 1. The CDR3 length is 14 residues. CDR1 and CDR2 from the germline V gene are LGHDT and YNNKEL (reference sequence). CDR3 protein: CASSHGTGDNEQFF. CDR3 bases: TGTGCCAGCAGCCACGGGACAGGGGACAATGAGCAGTTCTTC.

The CDR3 nucleotides are TGCAGCGTAAGAACAGGGGCGTTGAGTGGCTACACCTTC. Protein sequence: CSVRTGALSGYTF. This chain joins TRBV29-1 and TRBJ1-2, with 7 bases identical to TRBD1. The V and J ends lost 6 bases and 7 bases, in that order; junction bases with no gene match: 11. Per the germline V gene, CDR1 is SQVTM and CDR2 is ANQGSEA. This CDR3 is built from 13 residues.

The chain carries TRBV25-1 and TRBJ1-3; D may be TRBD1 (5 bases). Looked up from germline, CDR1 is MGHDK and CDR2 is SYGVNS. The CDR3 is 16 residues long. Trimming stripped 1 base from V and 4 bases from J, with 14 bases between. CDR3 protein: CASSEFPGLGGNTIYF. CDR3 sequence (DNA): TGTGCCAGCAGTGAATTCCCGGGACTGGGAGGAAACACCATATATTTT.

This chain links TRBV28 with TRBJ2-7, with unresolved D. Germline V lookup: CDR1 MDHEN, CDR2 SYDVKM. CDR3 length: 13 amino acids. Trimming took off 2 bases at V and 6 bases at J, with 11 bases between the two ends. The CDR3 spells CASSLSLSREQYF. DNA for the CDR3: TGTGCCAGCAGTTTAAGCCTTAGTCGCGAGCAGTACTTC.